A single sample gave rise to the 27 T cell receptor beta chains below, sequenced in a study of T cells in Graves' hyperthyroidism and ophthalmopathy. RNA transcripts provided the source from which TCR beta CDR3 regions were amplified. Using the HTBI primer set, a first-round RT-PCR was run on the TCR CDR3. Each CDR3 protein gets one entry after TCRdb re-called the multiplex PCR reads with MiXCR. The sample holds some 300,000 distinct CDR3 sequences, 13% seen once. Sequences were obtained from blood. Source of these receptors: a woman aged 30 to 39 with Graves' hyperthyroidism that later progressed to Graves' ophthalmopathy.

This clonotype came up many times. The CDR3 DNA reads TGTGCCAGCAGTGAGGGCAGCTTAAACACTGAAGCTTTCTTT. Residues: CASSEGSLNTEAFF. The chain employs TRBV6-1 and TRBJ1-1; D unresolved. From germline, CDR1 is MNHNS and CDR2 SASEGT. V lost 3 bases, J lost 2 bases, and 10 bases lay in between. The length of the CDR3 is 14 residues.

Concerning this clonotype itself: One end of the junction fails to match germline, which may point to a read error. The J gene is TRBJ2-7, the V gene TRBV4-3; 7 bases align to TRBD1. Germline V gives CDR1 LGHNA, CDR2 YSLEER. The CDR3 has 17 amino acids. The CDR3 region is CASSQDLDRLDNYEQHF. Here the CDR3 DNA reads TGCGCCAGCAGCCAAGACTTGGACAGGCTAGACAACTACGAGCAGCACTTC.

At least ten counts were recorded for this clonotype. V is TRBV5-1 and J is TRBJ1-1, with unresolved D. Germline CDR1 SGHRS, CDR2 YFSETQ. V was shortened by 0 bases and J by 7 bases, with 10 bases between the two germline ends. The length of the CDR3 is 13 residues. CDR3 coding DNA: TGCGCCAGCAGCTTGGATTGGCAGCTTGAAGCTTTCTTT. Protein product: CASSLDWQLEAFF.

About this clonotype: A single base separates this from a much larger clone, so it may be a read error. The CDR3 loop is CAGSLGQGAHEQYF. In DNA, the CDR3 is TGTGCCGGCAGTTTGGGACAGGGGGCCCACGAGCAGTACTTC. The chain carries TRBV12-3 or TRBV12-4 and TRBJ2-7, with 12 positions matching TRBD1. The CDR3 has 14 amino acids.

This clonotype was seen ten or more times. The chain uses TRBV5-1 and TRBJ2-2; D gene unclear. This CDR3 is built from 13 residues. Trimming shortened V by 3 bases and J by 6 bases, and 9 bases separated the two germline ends. The germline V gene encodes CDR1 SGHRS and CDR2 YFSETQ. As DNA, the CDR3 is TGCGCCAGCAGCTACCGATGGCCCGGGGAGCTGTTTTTT. This sequence encodes CASSYRWPGELFF.

This chain uses TRBV5-1 with TRBJ2-5; D call uncertain. Germline V gives CDR1 SGHRS, CDR2 YFSETQ. The CDR3 spans 13 residues. Trimming pared 4 bases from V and 5 bases from J, leaving 12 bases between. The CDR3 loop reads CASSGLQAETQYF. The CDR3 region has the DNA TGCGCCAGCAGCGGGCTTCAAGCCGAGACCCAGTACTTC.

This clonotype was observed at least ten times. V usage is TRBV12-3 or TRBV12-4 and J usage is TRBJ1-6, with D possibly matching TRBD1 (5 bases). The CDR3 is 13 amino acids. Trimming pared 4 bases from V and 11 bases from J, leaving 12 bases between. CDR3 sequence: CASSSWTSTPLHF. CDR3 DNA sequence: TGTGCCAGCAGTTCATGGACATCAACACCCCTCCACTTT.

This clonotype came up many times. The CDR3 reads CAWSAGLAGVRETQYF. In DNA, the CDR3 is TGTGCCTGGAGCGCGGGACTAGCGGGAGTACGGGAGACCCAGTACTTC. The V gene is TRBV30, the J gene TRBJ2-5, with 14 bases lining up with TRBD2. The CDR3 has 16 amino acids. Per the germline V gene, CDR1 is GTSNPN and CDR2 is SVGIG (reference sequence). Trimming cost V 3 bases and J 5 bases; bases outside gene matches: 8.

This clonotype was recorded a few times. The gene calls are TRBV4-1 and TRBJ2-5, with D perhaps matching TRBD1 or TRBD2 (5 bases each). V lost 6 bases and J 0 bases, leaving 17 bases between the germline ends. Germline V lookup: CDR1 MGHRA, CDR2 YSYEKL. The CDR3 totals 16 residues. The CDR3 DNA sequence: TGCGCCAGCAGTCTTGAGGGGCATCGGGACCAAGAGACCCAGTACTTC. Protein: CASSLEGHRDQETQYF.

This clonotype was counted ten times or more. The genes are TRBV27 and TRBJ2-5, with 9 nucleotides matching TRBD1. The CDR3 runs 15 residues. Germline V gene sequence: CDR1 MNHEY, CDR2 SMNVEV (reference sequence). Unmatched junction bases numbered 8, after V lost 6 bases and J lost 3 bases. For the CDR3, the DNA is TGTGCCAGCAGACTCCTTACAGGGGGCAAAGAGACCCAGTACTTC. This gives the protein CASRLLTGGKETQYF.

This clonotype was recorded many times. The chain is built from TRBV2 and TRBJ2-5; 9 nucleotides align to TRBD1. The V gene end was trimmed by 1 base and the J gene end by 5 bases; junction bases not matched to a gene: 2. Germline CDR1 SNHLY, CDR2 FYNNEI. The CDR3 has 14 residues. This CDR3 is CASSEDRGRETQYF. CDR3 DNA: TGTGCCAGCAGTGAAGACAGGGGGCGGGAGACCCAGTACTTC.

The table lists this clonotype with many counts. This chain links TRBV28 with TRBJ2-5; 7 bases line up with TRBD1. V trimming: 8 bases; J trimming: 4 bases; junction bases outside the gene matches: 13. Per germline, CDR1 MDHEN and CDR2 SYDVKM. The length of the CDR3 is 15 residues. CDR3 nucleotides: TGTGCCAGCCTGAACACAGGGGATTGGGGAGAGACCCAGTACTTC. This gives the protein CASLNTGDWGETQYF.

At least ten counts were recorded for this clonotype. This rearrangement joins TRBV4-2 to TRBJ2-2; a possible D gene is TRBD2 (5 bases). Looked up from germline, CDR1 is LGHNA and CDR2 is YNFKEQ. Trimming left V 5 bases short and J 6 bases short, with 16 bases between. The CDR3 spans 15 residues. The DNA for the CDR3 is TGTGCCAGCAGCAAGGAGCGGAACCTTGCCGGGGAGCTGTTTTTT. Its translation is CASSKERNLAGELFF.

This clonotype has at least ten counts. The rearrangement links TRBV28 to TRBJ1-4; 7 bases agree with TRBD1. The CDR3 is made up of 15 amino acids. From germline, CDR1 is MDHEN and CDR2 SYDVKM. V lost 8 bases and J lost 8; bases outside the gene matches: 14. This chain's CDR3 is CASSTRMTGKEKLFF. For the CDR3, the DNA is TGTGCCAGCTCTACTAGGATGACAGGGAAGGAAAAACTGTTTTTT.

This clonotype came up many times. The V call is TRBV6-2 or TRBV6-3, the J call TRBJ2-3, with 10 bases lining up with TRBD2. J lost 5 bases, V lost 2 bases, and 1 base had no gene match. The CDR3 length is 14 residues. Germline V CDR1 and CDR2: MNHEY, SVGEGT. Here the CDR3 reads CASSYPSGRDTQYF. The CDR3 DNA reads TGTGCCAGCAGTTACCCTAGCGGGAGAGATACGCAGTATTTT.

This clonotype was counted at least ten times. CDR3 sequence (DNA): TGCAGTGCTAGATCGAGGATCCAAGAGACCCAGTACTTC. It is translated as CSARSRIQETQYF. The gene calls are TRBV20-1 and TRBJ2-5; D not resolved. Trimming stripped 2 bases from V and 1 base from J, with 8 bases between. Looked up from germline, CDR1 is DFQATT and CDR2 is SNEGSKA (reference sequence). The CDR3 contains 13 residues.

The chain has TRBV19 and TRBJ1-1, with 11 bases lining up with TRBD1. Germline CDR1 reads LNHDA; CDR2 reads SQIVND (reference sequence). The V segment lost 6 bases and the J segment 5 bases; nucleotides outside the gene matches: 8. CDR3 length equals 15 residues. CDR3 sequence: CASSMGQGEWTEAFF. CDR3 bases: TGTGCCAGTAGCATGGGACAGGGGGAATGGACTGAAGCTTTCTTT.

DNA of the CDR3: TGCAGCGTCCACGAGACAGGGTCAGGGGCCAACGTCCTGACTTTC. Its protein is CSVHETGSGANVLTF. The chain combines TRBV29-1 with TRBJ2-6, with 7 bases aligning to TRBD1. The CDR3 spans 15 residues. The V segment lost 6 bases and the J segment 4 bases; nucleotides outside the gene matches: 9. Germline CDR1 and CDR2: SQVTM and ANQGSEA.

The chain has TRBV19 and TRBJ1-5; D might be TRBD1 (5 bases). The V and J ends lost 0 bases and 3 bases respectively, with 9 bases between them. CDR3 size: 15 residues. Germline V CDR1 and CDR2: LNHDA, SQIVND (reference sequence). Written as DNA, the CDR3 is TGTGCCAGTAGTATAGACGGGGGGTTCAATCAGCCCCAGCATTTT. Amino acids: CASSIDGGFNQPQHF.

This clonotype was recorded many times. The J gene is TRBJ2-2, the V gene TRBV6-5, with D uncertain. V lost 2 bases and J 0 bases, leaving 10 bases between the germline ends. Per the germline V gene, CDR1 is MNHEY and CDR2 is SVGAGI. This CDR3 contains 16 residues. In DNA, the CDR3 is TGTGCCAGCAGTTACGCTGCCCAGCCGAACACCGGGGAGCTGTTTTTT. Its protein is CASSYAAQPNTGELFF.

In this sample, this clonotype turned up many times. CDR3 region: CASSQVQGVLGTQYF. The CDR3 DNA is TGCGCCAGCAGCCAAGTACAGGGGGTTCTCGGGACCCAGTACTTC. This chain joins TRBV4-1 and TRBJ2-5; TRBD1 agrees at 8 bases. The CDR3 sequence is 15 residues long. Germline V gene sequence: CDR1 MGHRA, CDR2 YSYEKL. V lost 1 base, J lost 7 bases, and 8 bases stayed unmatched.

A note on this clonotype: One base away lies a much larger clone, so this may be a sequencing read error. This chain links TRBV29-1 with TRBJ2-7, with 10 positions matching TRBD1. The CDR3 runs 15 residues. Germline CDR1 SQVTM, CDR2 ANQGSEA. The junction had 8 bases not matched to a gene; V was cut back by 3 bases and J by 3 bases. The CDR3 loop is CSVDRGQGLHYEQYF. The DNA of the CDR3 is TGCAGCGTTGATCGGGGACAGGGGCTTCACTACGAGCAGTACTTC.

There are a few counts of this clonotype. The chain joins TRBV3-2 to TRBJ2-2; the D call in the table, TRBD1, was not verified against the DNA. TRBV3-2 is a pseudogene segment. This CDR3 region has 19 residues. CDR3: CASSHLLRLGQDGTGELFF. CDR3 nucleotides: TGTGCCAGCAGCCACCTCCTCCGACTTGGACAGGACGGGACCGGGGAGCTGTTTTTT.

This clonotype has more than one count but fewer than ten. The chain couples TRBV24-1 to TRBJ2-1; D is possibly TRBD1 or TRBD2 (6 bases each). The CDR3 totals 17 residues. Looked up from germline, CDR1 is KGHDR and CDR2 is SFDVKD. The V and J ends lost 10 bases and 5 bases respectively, with 26 bases between them. CDR3 sequence (DNA): TGTGCCACTCCTGGCTCGCCCAGGGGTCGGGGGAACAATGAGCAGTTCTTC. It codes for CATPGSPRGRGNNEQFF.

This clonotype was counted at least ten times. The J gene is TRBJ1-1, the V gene TRBV9; D perhaps matches TRBD1 (6 bases). CDR1 is SGDLS, CDR2 YYNGEE, per germline. V gave up 7 bases and J gave up 1 base, with 20 bases separating them. The CDR3 runs to 16 residues. DNA for the CDR3: TGTGCCAGCGGGACGGCAGGGGTATTTCCGAACACTGAAGCTTTCTTT. Translated, it gives CASGTAGVFPNTEAFF.

This clonotype was observed a handful of times. CDR3 region: CASSLRRGSTDTQYF. DNA of the CDR3: TGCGCCAGCAGCCTTCGGCGGGGGAGCACAGATACGCAGTATTTT. The chain uses TRBV4-1 and TRBJ2-3; 7 bases are shared with TRBD2. CDR1 and CDR2 (germline): MGHRA, YSYEKL. V was pared by 4 bases and J by 0 bases, with 4 bases of the junction left unmatched. There are 15 residues in the CDR3.

Points on this clonotype: A much more abundant neighbour one base away suggests this may be a read error. The CDR3 sequence: CTSSYSRAEQETQYF. The CDR3 DNA follows: TGTACCAGCAGTTACTCGAGGGCGGAACAAGAGACCCAGTACTTC. The J gene is TRBJ2-5, the V gene TRBV6-5; the D gene is possibly TRBD2 (5 bases). The CDR3 extends over 15 amino acids. CDR1 is MNHEY, CDR2 SVGAGI, per germline.